Given below is one T cell receptor beta chain in context. This specimen comes from a study of control samples from healthy donors and cancer patients. Profiling relied on immunoSEQ multiplex PCR, and the TCRdb table lists in-frame clones only, not all of them. Among 150,000 to 200,000 clones listed, around 92% were seen once. The CDR3 runs to 14 residues. Germline CDR1 is MGHRA and CDR2 is YSYEKL. Trimming shortened V by 2 bases and J by 0 bases, and 5 bases separated the two germline ends. The specimen sequenced was blood. The receptor was isolated from a woman aged 40 to 49 in good health. This chain connects TRBV4-1 to TRBJ2-1; D not certain. CDR3: CASSQMGSYNEQFF. The CDR3 DNA sequence: TGCGCCAGCAGCCAAATGGGCTCCTACAATGAGCAGTTCTTC.